This TCR beta chain emerged from a study of Ad26.COV2.S vaccination and SARS-CoV-2 variants. The CDR3 sequence is 16 residues long. The V segment lost 5 bases and the J segment 4 bases; nucleotides outside the gene matches: 12. CDR1 and CDR2 from the germline V gene are MGHRA and YSYEKL. The treatment is: about 20 received Ad26.COV2.S at low or high dose, single or two shots; 5 received placebo; per-sample allocation not given. Specimen acquisition occurred on day 63 following the initial vaccine or placebo injection. Sequencing used immunoSEQ multiplex PCR; TCRdb keeps in-frame clones, though not all of them. The table records 400,000 to 450,000 clones, about 93% of them present only once.

The origin of this receptor is a person between 18 and 60 years old who received the Ad26.COV2.S COVID-19 vaccine or a placebo. Sequences were derived from peripheral blood, sampled in a trial of Ad26.COV2.S vaccine versus placebo. V and J are TRBV4-1 and TRBJ1-1; 8 nucleotides align to TRBD1. The CDR3 loop reads CASSTRQGFRGTEAFF. CDR3 sequence (DNA): TGCGCCAGCAGCACACGACAGGGGTTTAGGGGCACTGAAGCTTTCTTT.